Shown below are 29 T cell receptor beta chains from a single sample sequenced in a study of control samples from healthy donors and cancer patients. Measured with immunoSEQ multiplex PCR; TCRdb has only the in-frame clones, and not every one. This table holds about 180,000 clones, 90% found once. The sequenced sample was blood. The receptors originated from a woman in her fifties or sixties in good health.

The gene calls are TRBV7-2 and TRBJ2-7; 7 nucleotides agree with TRBD2. The trim removed 1 base at V and 2 bases at J, leaving 5 bases unmatched. Germline CDR1 is SGHTA and CDR2 is FQGNSA. The CDR3 sequence is 15 residues long. The CDR3 sequence is CASSLGRTSTYEQYF. As DNA, the CDR3 is TGTGCCAGCAGCTTAGGCAGGACTAGTACCTACGAGCAGTACTTC.

The chain is built from TRBV25-1 and TRBJ2-2, with D unclear. V dropped 2 bases and J dropped 6 bases, with 13 bases sitting between them. Germline assignment: CDR1 MGHDK and CDR2 SYGVNS. This CDR3 is 15 amino acids long. In DNA, the CDR3 is TGTGCCAGCAGTGAAACTTTGACCGACCCCGGGGAGCTGTTTTTT. It encodes CASSETLTDPGELFF.

The rearrangement links TRBV5-4 to TRBJ2-5; D might be TRBD1 or TRBD2, each matching 6 bases. The CDR3 spans 16 residues. With 0 bases removed from V and 5 bases from J, the gap between germline ends came to 17 bases. Germline CDR1 SGHNT, CDR2 YYREEE (reference sequence). CDR3 in amino acids: CASSLAGGGRGETQYF. The CDR3 DNA sequence: TGTGCCAGCAGCTTGGCCGGAGGGGGAAGAGGGGAGACCCAGTACTTC.

The chain joins TRBV2 to TRBJ1-2, with 7 bases identical to TRBD1. V lost 5 bases and J lost 5; bases outside the gene matches: 11. Germline loops: CDR1 SNHLY, CDR2 FYNNEI. CDR3 size: 15 residues. The CDR3: CASSRDRAERYGYTF. CDR3 DNA: TGTGCCAGCAGTCGCGACAGGGCGGAGAGATATGGCTACACCTTC.

The chain carries TRBV5-5 and TRBJ1-2, with D perhaps matching TRBD1 (5 bases). This CDR3 comprises 15 residues. Trimming took 2 bases from V and 2 from J, leaving 13 bases between them. Per germline, CDR1 SGHKS and CDR2 YYEKEE (reference sequence). The CDR3 loop reads CASSFQGGANYGYTF. In DNA, the CDR3 is TGTGCCAGCAGCTTCCAAGGTGGGGCCAACTATGGCTACACCTTC.

This chain's CDR3 is CASSPSDTEAFF. DNA for the CDR3: TGTGCCAGCAGCCCATCGGACACTGAAGCTTTCTTT. V and J are TRBV7-9 and TRBJ1-1; D unresolved. The CDR3 loop spans 12 amino acids. The V gene's germline CDR1 is SEHNR and CDR2 FQNEAQ (reference sequence). Deletions cut 5 bases from V and 3 bases from J, with 7 bases between.

This clone was observed once. The V and J genes are TRBV9 and TRBJ1-1; tentatively, D is TRBD1 (5 bases). Germline V gives CDR1 SGDLS, CDR2 YYNGEE. There are 14 residues in the CDR3. Trimming removed 0 bases from V and 3 bases from J, with 9 bases in between. This chain's CDR3 is CASSVVGVDTEAFF. The CDR3 DNA reads as TGTGCCAGCAGCGTAGTAGGGGTTGACACTGAAGCTTTCTTT.

V usage is TRBV29-1 and J usage is TRBJ2-5; the match to TRBD1 covers 7 bases. V dropped 6 bases and J dropped 5; count of bases not matched to a gene: 9. This CDR3 is built from 13 residues. Germline V gene sequence: CDR1 SQVTM, CDR2 ANQGSEA. The CDR3 region has the DNA TGCAGCGTCCGGGACAGTTCTCGGGAGACCCAGTACTTC. This encodes CSVRDSSRETQYF.

The rearrangement uses TRBV6-5 and TRBJ1-3; 8 bases align to TRBD1. The germline gives CDR1 MNHEY, CDR2 SVGAGI. This CDR3 has 15 residues. V dropped 4 bases and J dropped 3; count of bases not matched to a gene: 5. CDR3 nucleotides: TGTGCCAGCAGTTTGTACAGGGGGGATGGAAACACCATATATTTT. It is translated as CASSLYRGDGNTIYF.

The chain employs TRBV28 and TRBJ2-5, with D possibly matching TRBD2 (5 bases). Germline CDR1 MDHEN, CDR2 SYDVKM. The germline V and J ends were trimmed by 3 bases and 5 bases, with 10 bases remaining between them. This CDR3 comprises 13 residues. This chain's CDR3 is CASSLGVLETQYF. The CDR3, as DNA: TGTGCCAGCAGTTTGGGAGTACTGGAGACCCAGTACTTC.

V usage is TRBV28 and J usage is TRBJ1-5; D not resolved. V lost 3 bases, J lost 10 bases, and 19 bases lay in between. The CDR3 spans 15 residues. CDR1 is MDHEN and CDR2 is SYDVKM in the germline V gene. The CDR3 protein is CASSFSHLGPQPQHF. DNA of the CDR3: TGTGCCAGCAGTTTCTCCCATTTAGGACCTCAACCCCAGCATTTT.

The chain links TRBV5-4 to TRBJ2-7; 12 bases match TRBD1. Unmatched junction bases numbered 13, after V lost 4 bases and J lost 11 bases. Germline V gene lookup returns CDR1 SGHNT and CDR2 YYREEE (reference sequence). This CDR3 is 15 amino acids long. CDR3 amino acids: CASSPTGTGGRGKYF. DNA of the CDR3: TGTGCCAGCAGCCCAACCGGGACAGGGGGCAGAGGAAAGTACTTC.

The chain is built from TRBV7-2 and TRBJ2-1; 9 bases match TRBD2. The CDR3 has 15 residues. The junction had 5 bases not matched to a gene; V was cut back by 6 bases and J by 2 bases. Germline V gene lookup returns CDR1 SGHTA and CDR2 FQGNSA. CDR3 protein: CASRTAGGPYNEQFF. The CDR3 nucleotides read TGTGCCAGCAGGACAGCGGGAGGACCCTACAATGAGCAGTTCTTC.

The chain employs TRBV28 and TRBJ2-3, with TRBD2 matching 13 bases. This CDR3 region has 18 residues. Germline V gene sequence: CDR1 MDHEN, CDR2 SYDVKM. With 0 bases clipped from V and 7 bases from J, the junction kept 10 bases outside the gene matches. This CDR3 is CASSLWGLETSGRHTQYF. The CDR3 coding sequence is TGTGCCAGCAGTTTATGGGGGCTGGAGACTAGCGGGAGGCATACGCAGTATTTT.

The genes are TRBV5-1 and TRBJ2-3; possible D gene TRBD2, 5 bases. This CDR3 region has 15 residues. Germline V gives CDR1 SGHRS, CDR2 YFSETQ. V was cut by 0 bases and J by 2 bases, with 10 bases left in between. CDR3 nucleotides: TGCGCCAGCAGCTTGGGAGGGAGCCCCACAGATACGCAGTATTTT. It is translated as CASSLGGSPTDTQYF. Variable domain in full (rest from reference TRBV5-1 and TRBJ2-3): KAGVTQTPRYLIKTRGQQVTLSCSPISGHRSVSWYQQTPGQGLQFLFEYFSETQRNKGNFPGRFSGRQFSNSRSEMNVSTLELGDSALYLCASSLGGSPTDTQYFGPGTRLTVL.

The chain has TRBV5-5 and TRBJ1-6, with TRBD1 identical over 10 bases. The V segment lost 7 bases and the J segment 5 bases; nucleotides outside the gene matches: 9. The germline V gene has CDR1 SGHKS and CDR2 YYEKEE (reference sequence). The CDR3 runs to 16 residues. The CDR3 sequence: CASRHPGQGNNSPLHF. The CDR3 DNA sequence: TGTGCCAGCCGCCACCCGGGACAGGGGAATAATTCACCCCTCCACTTT.

The chain's CDR3 is CAWSVQGYTQYF. Here the CDR3 DNA reads TGTGCCTGGAGCGTCCAGGGTTATACGCAGTATTTT. The V gene is TRBV30, the J gene TRBJ2-3; D might be TRBD1 (5 bases). Between the trimmed V and J ends, which lost 3 bases and 7 bases, there was a span of 11 bases. CDR3 length: 12 amino acids. Germline V lookup: CDR1 GTSNPN, CDR2 SVGIG (reference sequence).

This clone occurred a few times. The chain couples TRBV6-5 to TRBJ1-6; D may be TRBD1 (5 bases). The CDR3 extends over 15 amino acids. Trimming took 4 bases from V and 3 from J, leaving 10 bases between them. Looked up from germline, CDR1 is MNHEY and CDR2 is SVGAGI. The CDR3 bases are TGTGCCAGCAGTTTGGGACGGAACTATAATTCACCCCTCCACTTT. It specifies CASSLGRNYNSPLHF.

This clone was seen once. CDR3 protein: CAGREDMNTEAFF. In DNA form, the CDR3 reads TGTGCCGGTCGAGAGGATATGAACACTGAAGCTTTCTTT. V gene TRBV7-2 combines with J gene TRBJ1-1, with D unresolved. Trimming took off 11 bases at V and 0 bases at J, with 13 bases between the two ends. Germline V gene lookup returns CDR1 SGHTA and CDR2 FQGNSA. The CDR3 contains 13 residues.

The chain uses TRBV6-4 and TRBJ2-7; 8 nucleotides align to TRBD1. Germline V lookup: CDR1 MRHNA, CDR2 SNTAGT. The V gene end was trimmed by 5 bases and the J gene end by 3 bases; junction bases not matched to a gene: 3. The CDR3 runs to 13 residues. CDR3 sequence: CASSSDRGYEQYF. CDR3 bases: TGTGCCAGCAGTTCTGACAGGGGCTACGAGCAGTACTTC.

A remark on this clone: Mismatch with germline at one junction end may stem from a read error. V and J are TRBV27 and TRBJ2-2; no reliable D call. Germline V gives CDR1 MNHEY, CDR2 SMNVEV (reference sequence). The CDR3 is 14 amino acids. CDR3 nucleotide sequence: TGTGCCAGCTCCTTGTCGCTGAACGCCGGGGAGCTGTTTTTT. This sequence encodes CASSLSLNAGELFF.

This chain links TRBV20-1 with TRBJ1-2; no clear D. Germline values: CDR1 DFQATT, CDR2 SNEGSKA (reference sequence). Trimming removed 3 bases from V and 4 bases from J, with 6 bases in between. The CDR3 length is 11 residues. CDR3 nucleotides: TGCAGTGCTAGCATTGGCTATGGCTACACCTTC. Its translation is CSASIGYGYTF.

The chain joins TRBV6-1 to TRBJ1-5; D call uncertain. The CDR3 contains 13 residues. Deletions cut 0 bases from V and 7 bases from J, with 7 bases between. Germline V lookup: CDR1 MNHNS, CDR2 SASEGT. The CDR3 region has the DNA TGTGCCAGCAGTGAAGCGCGTTGGCAGCCCCAGCATTTT. Its protein is CASSEARWQPQHF.

The chain carries TRBV10-3 and TRBJ1-4; a possible D gene is TRBD1 (6 bases). V was trimmed by 8 bases and J by 4 bases, leaving 11 bases between them. The germline CDR1 and CDR2 sequences are ENHRY and SYGVKD. The CDR3 covers 13 residues. The CDR3 sequence: CAIRQGNNEKLFF. The CDR3 coding sequence is TGTGCCATCCGCCAGGGGAATAATGAAAAACTGTTTTTT.

The chain is built from TRBV30 and TRBJ2-3; D gene unclear. CDR3 length: 14 residues. V was pared by 1 base and J by 2 bases, with 10 bases between. The germline V gene has CDR1 GTSNPN and CDR2 SVGIG (reference sequence). CDR3 sequence: CAWSGNSLTDTQYF. CDR3 bases: TGTGCCTGGAGTGGAAACAGTCTCACAGATACGCAGTATTTT. The variable domain in full, with the rest retrieved from reference TRBV30 and TRBJ2-3, is SQTIHQWPATLVQPVGSPLSLECTVEGTSNPNLYWYRQAAGRGLQLLFYSVGIGQISSEVPQNLSASRPQDRQFILSSKKLLLSDSGFYLCAWSGNSLTDTQYFGPGTRLTVL.

The chain recombines TRBV28 with TRBJ2-4; 7 nucleotides align to TRBD2. V lost 6 bases to trimming and J lost 12 bases; unmatched junction nucleotides: 8. The CDR3 loop spans 12 amino acids. Germline CDR1 reads MDHEN; CDR2 reads SYDVKM. CDR3 nucleotide sequence: TGTGCCAGCAGAGCTACTAGCGATCATCAGTACTTC. This gives the protein CASRATSDHQYF.

About this clone itself: Additional DNA sequences in this sample encode the identical CDR3. The genes are TRBV18 and TRBJ2-7; TRBD2 is a possible D gene (5 bases). Germline CDR1 reads KGHSH; CDR2 reads LQKENI. The germline V and J ends were trimmed by 6 bases and 3 bases, with 15 bases remaining between them. This CDR3 has 14 residues. The CDR3 protein is CASSPHPGIYEQYF. In DNA form, the CDR3 reads TGTGCCAGCTCGCCCCATCCGGGAATCTACGAGCAGTACTTC.

This chain uses TRBV10-3 with TRBJ1-1; 10 bases are a match to TRBD1. Germline CDR1 and CDR2: ENHRY and SYGVKD. The CDR3 has 16 residues. V lost 6 bases to trimming and J lost 1 base; unmatched junction nucleotides: 8. The CDR3 here is CAIRWDRGITNTEAFF. In nucleotides, the CDR3 is TGTGCCATCAGATGGGACAGGGGAATCACGAACACTGAAGCTTTCTTT.

A single count supports this clone. The CDR3 DNA reads TGCGCCAGCAGCTTGGCTCTCCAGGCCGAGCAGTACTTC. Amino acids: CASSLALQAEQYF. This sequence joins TRBV5-1 and TRBJ2-7, with no clear D. The V end lost 0 bases, the J end lost 6 bases, and 10 bases lay between the germline ends. Germline CDR1 and CDR2: SGHRS and YFSETQ. The CDR3 is made up of 13 amino acids.